Below are 25 T cell receptor beta chains sequenced from a single sample in a study of CD8+ T cells in alopecia areata. Sequencing templates came from extracted RNA that was reverse transcribed into cDNA. The assay was immunoSEQ multiplex PCR, and TCRdb's table has in-frame clones only and misses some. This table holds under 250,000 clones, around 65% found once. Treatment meaning: oral pan-JAK inhibitor, 5-10 mg twice daily. The specimen comprised CD4+ T cells sorted from blood, sampled at week 44, from a patient treated with tofacitinib. The receptors here all came from a human donor with alopecia areata.

This chain connects TRBV9 to TRBJ2-7; perhaps TRBD1 as D (5 bases). The CDR3 consists of 12 residues. V was trimmed by 6 bases and J by 4 bases, leaving 11 bases between them. The germline V gene encodes CDR1 SGDLS and CDR2 YYNGEE. CDR3 loop: CASIEGDYEQYF. The CDR3 DNA is TGTGCCAGCATCGAAGGGGATTACGAGCAGTACTTC.

This sequence joins TRBV29-1 and TRBJ1-2; D might be TRBD1 (5 bases). The V gene lost 4 bases and the J gene lost 6 bases, with 12 bases spanning the gap. CDR3 size: 12 residues. CDR1 and CDR2 from the germline V gene are SQVTM and ANQGSEA. CDR3 in amino acids: CSVAGRGDGYTF. For the CDR3, the DNA is TGCAGCGTTGCCGGGAGGGGAGATGGCTACACCTTC.

The chain uses TRBV5-4 and TRBJ1-2, with TRBD1 as a possible D gene (6 bases). Germline V gives CDR1 SGHNT, CDR2 YYREEE (reference sequence). CDR3 length: 17 amino acids. With 3 bases removed from V and 0 bases from J, the gap between germline ends came to 18 bases. This CDR3 is CASSSYLDRLANYGYTF. The CDR3 DNA is TGTGCCAGCAGCTCCTATCTCGACAGGCTAGCTAACTATGGCTACACCTTC.

Points on this clone: Other nucleotide sequences in the sample specify the same CDR3. The chain carries TRBV9 and TRBJ2-5; 11 bases fit TRBD2. The CDR3 extends over 14 amino acids. V shed 2 bases and J 4 bases; nucleotides not matched to a gene: 1. Germline V gene data show CDR1 as SGDLS and CDR2 as YYNGEE. As DNA, the CDR3 is TGTGCCAGCAGCGTGGGGACTAGCGGAGAGACCCAGTACTTC. Its translation: CASSVGTSGETQYF. The entire variable domain, with the rest obtained from reference TRBV9 and TRBJ2-5, is as follows: DSGVTQTPKHLITATGQRVTLRCSPRSGDLSVYWYQQSLDQGLQFLIQYYNGEERAKGNILERFSAQQFPDLHSELNLSSLELGDSALYFCASSVGTSGETQYFGPGTRLLVL.

This clone was recorded a few times. The chain employs TRBV15 and TRBJ1-1; D is ambiguous. V was trimmed by 0 bases and J by 6 bases, leaving 5 bases between them. The CDR3 has 12 residues. Germline V gene data show CDR1 as LNHNV and CDR2 as YYDKDF (reference sequence). This chain's CDR3 is CATSRDPAEAFF. DNA of the CDR3: TGTGCCACCAGCAGAGATCCGGCTGAAGCTTTCTTT.

This clone was observed a single time. The chain couples TRBV30 to TRBJ2-4; tentative D call: TRBD2 (7 bases). The V end lost 0 bases, the J end lost 8 bases, and 14 bases lay between the germline ends. Germline V gene lookup returns CDR1 GTSNPN and CDR2 SVGIG (reference sequence). CDR3 size: 14 residues. The CDR3: CAWSVGGVVDIQYF. The CDR3 bases are TGTGCCTGGAGTGTAGGGGGGGTAGTGGACATTCAGTACTTC.

The table lists this clone with a few counts. This sequence joins TRBV29-1 and TRBJ2-1; a weak D match, TRBD2 (5 bases). CDR3 size: 10 residues. Trimming shortened V by 4 bases and J by 12 bases, and 10 bases separated the two germline ends. Germline V CDR1 and CDR2: SQVTM, ANQGSEA. The CDR3 DNA sequence: TGCAGCGTTGTCATCCGGGGGCAGTTCTTC. It translates to CSVVIRGQFF.

The chain has TRBV7-9 and TRBJ2-4; D perhaps matches TRBD1 (5 bases). Trimming pared 0 bases from V and 6 bases from J, leaving 12 bases between. Germline CDR1 reads SEHNR; CDR2 reads FQNEAQ (reference sequence). This CDR3 region has 15 residues. DNA for the CDR3: TGTGCCAGCAGCTTAGCCCCCACAGGACGAAACATTCAGTACTTC. It translates to CASSLAPTGRNIQYF.

The chain joins TRBV10-2 to TRBJ2-7, with D maybe TRBD2 (7 bases). Deletions cut 6 bases from V and 6 bases from J, with 15 bases between. CDR3 size: 13 residues. Germline V CDR1 and CDR2: WSHSY, SAAADI. The CDR3 is CASSSVGGGEQYF. In DNA, the CDR3 is TGCGCCAGCAGCTCGGTAGGGGGGGGCGAGCAGTACTTC.

The chain links TRBV27 to TRBJ2-1; 7 bases align to TRBD1. V gave up 6 bases and J gave up 10 bases; unmatched junction bases: 9. The CDR3 runs to 13 residues. The germline V gene encodes CDR1 MNHEY and CDR2 SMNVEV (reference sequence). The CDR3 loop is CASSLRQGREQFF. The CDR3 region has the DNA TGTGCCAGCAGCCTAAGACAGGGAAGAGAGCAGTTCTTC.

The chain couples TRBV30 to TRBJ1-1, with 9 bases that match TRBD1. This CDR3 is built from 14 residues. CDR1 GTSNPN and CDR2 SVGIG come from the germline V gene (reference sequence). V lost 6 bases to trimming and J lost 0 bases; unmatched junction nucleotides: 5. The CDR3 is CACDRGFMNTEAFF. The CDR3 bases are TGTGCCTGCGACAGGGGGTTCATGAACACTGAAGCTTTCTTT.

This clone was seen a handful of times. V usage is TRBV19 and J usage is TRBJ1-5; 10 nucleotides agree with TRBD1. The CDR3 has 14 amino acids. V trimming: 6 bases; J trimming: 6 bases; junction bases outside the gene matches: 5. In germline, CDR1 is LNHDA, CDR2 SQIVND (reference sequence). Here the CDR3 DNA reads TGTGCCAGTAGCTCGACAGGGGGCACTCAGCCCCAGCATTTT. Translated, it gives CASSSTGGTQPQHF. Full variable domain (outside the CDR3, taken from reference TRBV19 and TRBJ1-5): DGGITQSPKYLFRKEGQNVTLSCEQNLNHDAMYWYRQDPGQGLRLIYYSQIVNDFQKGDIAEGYSVSREKKESFPLTVTSAQKNPTAFYLCASSSTGGTQPQHFGDGTRLSIL.

V and J are TRBV28 and TRBJ2-2; tentative D call: TRBD1 (6 bases). The ends were cut back, 4 bases at V and 0 bases at J, with 27 bases in the middle. CDR1 MDHEN and CDR2 SYDVKM come from the germline V gene. This CDR3 has 21 amino acids. CDR3 sequence: CASSYQSTMFRGPTNTGELFF. The CDR3 DNA reads as TGTGCCAGCAGTTACCAATCAACAATGTTCAGGGGTCCGACGAACACCGGGGAGCTGTTTTTT.

This sequence joins TRBV5-1 and TRBJ1-2; 9 positions match TRBD1. Germline assignment: CDR1 SGHRS and CDR2 YFSETQ. V dropped 3 bases and J dropped 7; count of bases not matched to a gene: 4. This CDR3 is 13 amino acids long. The CDR3 DNA reads as TGCGCCAGCAGCTCGGGGACAGGGAGTGGCTACACCTTC. Translating it yields CASSSGTGSGYTF.

V usage is TRBV2 and J usage is TRBJ1-5, with D uncertain. The CDR3 covers 13 residues. CDR1 is SNHLY and CDR2 is FYNNEI in the germline V gene. V shed 3 bases and J shed 3 bases, with 6 bases lying between them. For the CDR3, the DNA is TGTGCCAGCAGTGACAGGACCAATCAGCCCCAGCATTTT. This gives the protein CASSDRTNQPQHF.

The chain links TRBV6-5 to TRBJ2-3; D perhaps matches TRBD1 (6 bases). The CDR3 totals 15 residues. The germline CDR1 and CDR2 sequences are MNHEY and SVGAGI. With 6 bases removed from V and 0 bases from J, the gap between germline ends came to 13 bases. The chain's CDR3 is CASRTGFASTDTQYF. The CDR3 region has the DNA TGTGCCAGCAGGACAGGCTTCGCTAGCACAGATACGCAGTATTTT.

This chain connects TRBV30 to TRBJ2-2; D unresolved. Germline CDR1 and CDR2: GTSNPN and SVGIG (reference sequence). This CDR3 contains 14 residues. V gave up 2 bases and J gave up 6 bases, with 13 bases separating them. The CDR3 sequence: CAWSPAWVSGELFF. CDR3 coding DNA: TGTGCCTGGAGTCCCGCTTGGGTTTCCGGGGAGCTGTTTTTT.

This sequence joins TRBV15 and TRBJ2-7, with D unresolved. CDR3 length: 13 amino acids. Per the germline V gene, CDR1 is LNHNV and CDR2 is YYDKDF (reference sequence). V was pared by 1 base and J by 5 bases, with 9 bases between. The CDR3 reads CATSRAPPDEQYF. The CDR3 DNA reads as TGTGCCACCAGCAGAGCCCCGCCGGACGAGCAGTACTTC.

This chain uses TRBV12-5 with TRBJ2-5; 7 bases are a match to TRBD1. V was clipped by 6 bases and J by 7 bases; unmatched bases: 8. Germline V gives CDR1 LGHNT, CDR2 FRNRAP. This CDR3 has 13 amino acids. DNA for the CDR3: TGTGCTAGTGGCCAGACAGGGTTGGGGACCCAGTACTTC. Translation gives CASGQTGLGTQYF.

This clone was counted between two and nine times. The V and J genes are TRBV29-1 and TRBJ2-1; D could derive from TRBD1 or TRBD2 (5 bases each). V lost 4 bases and J lost 8, with 9 bases in between. Germline CDR1 and CDR2: SQVTM and ANQGSEA. The length of the CDR3 is 11 residues. CDR3 loop: CSVVRDHEQFF. The CDR3 nucleotides are TGCAGCGTTGTCAGGGACCATGAGCAGTTCTTC.

In its sample, this clone was seen once. The chain uses TRBV29-1 and TRBJ2-5; possibly TRBD1 for D (6 bases). The germline V and J ends were trimmed by 8 bases and 5 bases, with 12 bases remaining between them. CDR3 size: 11 residues. Germline assignment: CDR1 SQVTM and CDR2 ANQGSEA. In DNA form, the CDR3 reads TGCAGCTCCAGAAGGGGGGAGACCCAGTACTTC. Its protein product is CSSRRGETQYF.

This clone was picked up a small number of times. The sample contains more than one DNA sequence encoding this CDR3. V and J are TRBV29-1 and TRBJ1-2; possibly TRBD1 for D (5 bases). The CDR3 sequence is 11 residues long. The germline gives CDR1 SQVTM, CDR2 ANQGSEA. Trimming left V 2 bases short and J 6 bases short, with 7 bases between. The CDR3 is CSVERGNGYTF. The DNA of the CDR3 is TGCAGCGTTGAACGGGGGAATGGCTACACCTTC.

The chain uses TRBV7-9 and TRBJ1-2; D ambiguous. The CDR3 spans 12 residues. Germline loops: CDR1 SEHNR, CDR2 FQNEAQ (reference sequence). Trimming shortened V by 1 base and J by 4 bases, and 4 bases separated the two germline ends. The CDR3 spells CASSLEGYGYTF. As DNA, the CDR3 is TGTGCCAGCAGCTTAGAGGGCTATGGCTACACCTTC. The whole variable domain, filled in from reference TRBV7-9 and TRBJ1-2, reads DTGVSQNPRHKITKRGQNVTFRCDPISEHNRLYWYRQTLGQGPEFLTYFQNEAQLEKSRLLSDRFSAERPKGSFSTLEIQRTEQGDSAMYLCASSLEGYGYTFGSGTRLTVV.

This clone came up a few times. The chain is built from TRBV12-5 and TRBJ1-2; unclear D gene. Trimming stripped 4 bases from V and 0 bases from J, with 12 bases between. This CDR3 is 15 amino acids long. Germline V gives CDR1 LGHNT, CDR2 FRNRAP. The CDR3 DNA reads TGTGCTAGTGGTTCCACGGAGAGTACTAACTATGGCTACACCTTC. Encoded protein: CASGSTESTNYGYTF.

The chain carries TRBV6-6 and TRBJ1-1; possibly TRBD1 for D (6 bases). V lost 2 bases and J lost 6, with 13 bases in between. The CDR3 is 14 amino acids. The germline V gene has CDR1 MNHNY and CDR2 SVGAGI (reference sequence). This CDR3 reads CASSYPGDLAEAFF. CDR3 DNA sequence: TGTGCCAGCAGTTACCCAGGGGATTTGGCTGAAGCTTTCTTT.